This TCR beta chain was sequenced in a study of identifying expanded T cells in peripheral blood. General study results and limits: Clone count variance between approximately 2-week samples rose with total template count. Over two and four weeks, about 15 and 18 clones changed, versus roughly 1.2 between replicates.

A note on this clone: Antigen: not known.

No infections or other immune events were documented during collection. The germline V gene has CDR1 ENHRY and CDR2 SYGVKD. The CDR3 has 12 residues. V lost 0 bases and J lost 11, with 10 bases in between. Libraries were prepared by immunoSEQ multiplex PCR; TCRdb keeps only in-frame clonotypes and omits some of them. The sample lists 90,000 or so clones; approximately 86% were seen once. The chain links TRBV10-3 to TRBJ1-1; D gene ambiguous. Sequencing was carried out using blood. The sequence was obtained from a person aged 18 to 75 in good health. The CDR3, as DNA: TGTGCCATCAGTGAGTCGTACGGGAATGCTTTCTTT. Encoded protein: CAISESYGNAFF.